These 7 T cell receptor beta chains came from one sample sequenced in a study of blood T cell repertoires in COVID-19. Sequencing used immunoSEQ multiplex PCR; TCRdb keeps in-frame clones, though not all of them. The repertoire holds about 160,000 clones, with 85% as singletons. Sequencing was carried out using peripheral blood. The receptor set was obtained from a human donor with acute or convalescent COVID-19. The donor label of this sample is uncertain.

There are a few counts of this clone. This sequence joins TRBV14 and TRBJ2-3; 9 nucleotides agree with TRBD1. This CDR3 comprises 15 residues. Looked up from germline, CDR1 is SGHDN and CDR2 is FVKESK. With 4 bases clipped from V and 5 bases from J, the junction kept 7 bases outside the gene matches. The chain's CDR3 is CASSPWTGERDTQYF. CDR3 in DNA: TGTGCCAGCAGCCCCTGGACAGGGGAGAGAGATACGCAGTATTTT.

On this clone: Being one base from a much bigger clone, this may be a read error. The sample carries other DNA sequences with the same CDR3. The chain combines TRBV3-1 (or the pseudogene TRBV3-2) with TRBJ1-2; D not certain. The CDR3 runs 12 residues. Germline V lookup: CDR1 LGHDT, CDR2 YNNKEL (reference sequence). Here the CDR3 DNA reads TGTGCCAGCAGTCAAGGAGGAAGGGGCTACACCTTC. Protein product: CASSQGGRGYTF.

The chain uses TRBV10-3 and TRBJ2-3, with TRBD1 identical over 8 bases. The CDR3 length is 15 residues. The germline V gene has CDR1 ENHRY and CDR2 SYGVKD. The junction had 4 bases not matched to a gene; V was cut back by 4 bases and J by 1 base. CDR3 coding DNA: TGTGCCATCAGTGCAGGGGACAGGCGCACAGATACGCAGTATTTT. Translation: CAISAGDRRTDTQYF.

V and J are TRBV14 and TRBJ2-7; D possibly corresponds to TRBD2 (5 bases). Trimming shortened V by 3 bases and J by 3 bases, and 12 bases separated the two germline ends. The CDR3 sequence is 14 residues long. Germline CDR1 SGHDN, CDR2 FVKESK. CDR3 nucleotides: TGTGCCAGCAGCCACGGATTAGCGTACTACGAGCAGTACTTC. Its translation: CASSHGLAYYEQYF.

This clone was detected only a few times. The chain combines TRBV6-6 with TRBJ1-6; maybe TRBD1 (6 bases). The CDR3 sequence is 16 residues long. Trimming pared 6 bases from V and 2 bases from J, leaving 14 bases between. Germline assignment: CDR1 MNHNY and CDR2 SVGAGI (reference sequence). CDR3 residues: CASRLQGTPYNSPLHF. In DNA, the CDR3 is TGTGCCAGCAGGCTACAGGGCACGCCCTATAATTCACCCCTCCACTTT.

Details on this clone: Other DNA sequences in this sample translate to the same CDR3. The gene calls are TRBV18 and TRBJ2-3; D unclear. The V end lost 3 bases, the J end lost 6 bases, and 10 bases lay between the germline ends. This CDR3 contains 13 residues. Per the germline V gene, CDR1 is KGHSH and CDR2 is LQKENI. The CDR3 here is CASSPNQADTQYF. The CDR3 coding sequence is TGTGCCAGCTCACCGAATCAGGCGGATACGCAGTATTTT.

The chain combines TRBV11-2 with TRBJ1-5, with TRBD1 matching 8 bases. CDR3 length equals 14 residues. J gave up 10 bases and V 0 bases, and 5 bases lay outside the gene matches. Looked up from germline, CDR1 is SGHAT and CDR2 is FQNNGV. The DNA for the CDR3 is TGTGCCAGCAGCTTAGATCAGGGGGCCACTCCCCAGCATTTT. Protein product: CASSLDQGATPQHF.